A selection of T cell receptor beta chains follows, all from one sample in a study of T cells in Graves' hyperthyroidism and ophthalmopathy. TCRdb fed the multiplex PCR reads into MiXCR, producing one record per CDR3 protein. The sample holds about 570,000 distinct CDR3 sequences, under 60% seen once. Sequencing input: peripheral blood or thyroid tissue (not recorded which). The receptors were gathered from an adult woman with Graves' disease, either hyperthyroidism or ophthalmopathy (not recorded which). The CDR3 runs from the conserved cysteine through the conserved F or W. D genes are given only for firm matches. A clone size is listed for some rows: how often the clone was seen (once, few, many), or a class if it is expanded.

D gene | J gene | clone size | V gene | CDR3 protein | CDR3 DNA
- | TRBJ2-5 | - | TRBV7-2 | CASSPGNGQPQYF | TGTGCCAGCAGCCCTGGGAACGGCCAGCCCCAGTACTTC
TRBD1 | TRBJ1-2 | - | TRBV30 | CAWKRQGEVYGYTF | TGTGCCTGGAAAAGACAGGGGGAGGTCTATGGCTACACCTTC
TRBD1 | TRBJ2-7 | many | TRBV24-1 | CATSDPGTGNQHEQYF | TGTGCCACCAGTGACCCCGGGACAGGGAATCAACACGAGCAGTACTTC
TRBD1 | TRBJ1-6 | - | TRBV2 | CASSFPRYLQGAQVGSPLHF | TGTGCCAGCAGTTTCCCCCGCTACTTACAGGGGGCGCAGGTGGGCTCACCCCTCCACTTT
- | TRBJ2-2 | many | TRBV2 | CASSLERGTGELFF | TGTGCCAGCTCGCTTGAACGGGGCACCGGGGAGCTGTTTTTT
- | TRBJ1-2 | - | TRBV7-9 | CASSLDRAANYGYTF | TGTGCCAGCAGCTTAGACAGGGCGGCTAACTATGGCTACACCTTC
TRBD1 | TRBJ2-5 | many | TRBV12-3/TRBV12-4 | CASTPDRVQETQYF | TGTGCCAGCACTCCCGACAGGGTTCAAGAGACCCAGTACTTC
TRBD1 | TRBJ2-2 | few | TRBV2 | CASRPDRVAGELFF | TGTGCCAGCAGACCCGACAGGGTCGCCGGGGAGCTGTTTTTT
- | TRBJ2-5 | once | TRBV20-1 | CSARVLGGQETQYF | TGCAGTGCTAGGGTTCTTGGAGGCCAAGAGACCCAGTACTTC
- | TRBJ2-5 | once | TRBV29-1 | CSVDGQGGEETQYF | TGCAGCGTTGATGGGCAGGGGGGGGAAGAGACCCAGTACTTC
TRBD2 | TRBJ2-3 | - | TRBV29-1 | CSVEPVGGIGDTQYF | TGCAGCGTTGAACCCGTCGGGGGGATTGGAGATACGCAGTATTTT
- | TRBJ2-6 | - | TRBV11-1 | CASSLGGGNTGANVLTF | TGTGCCAGCAGCTTAGGCGGAGGAAACACCGGGGCCAACGTCCTGACTTTC
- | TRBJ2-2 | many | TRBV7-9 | CASSLGRTTNTGELFF | TGTGCCAGCAGCTTAGGAAGGACAACGAACACCGGGGAGCTGTTTTTT
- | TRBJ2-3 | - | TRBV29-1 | CSVGLDTQYF | TGCAGCGTCGGGCTAGATACGCAGTATTTT
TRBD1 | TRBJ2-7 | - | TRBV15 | CATSRGTGLYEQYF | TGTGCCACCAGCAGAGGGACAGGGCTATACGAGCAGTACTTC
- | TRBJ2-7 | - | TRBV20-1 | CSAISRGYEQYF | TGCAGTGCTATTTCCAGGGGCTACGAGCAGTACTTC
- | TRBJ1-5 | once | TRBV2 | CASSRPGNQPQHF | TGTGCCAGCAGCCGACCGGGCAATCAGCCCCAGCATTTT
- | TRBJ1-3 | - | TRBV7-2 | CASSFAGGNTIYF | TGTGCCAGCAGCTTCGCGGGGGGTAACACCATATATTTT
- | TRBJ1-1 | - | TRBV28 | CASSLSGGVGEAFF | TGTGCCAGCAGCCTCTCCGGGGGCGTCGGTGAAGCTTTCTTT
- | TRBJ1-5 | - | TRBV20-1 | CSATRVAGTGQPQHF | TGCAGTGCTACCCGGGTAGCGGGAACGGGTCAGCCCCAGCATTTT
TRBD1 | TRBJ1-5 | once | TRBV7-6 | CASSLGTEDQPQHF | TGTGCCAGCAGCCTAGGGACAGAAGATCAGCCCCAGCATTTT
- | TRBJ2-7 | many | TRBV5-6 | CASSLVERPYEQYF | TGTGCCAGCAGCTTGGTCGAGAGGCCCTACGAGCAGTACTTC
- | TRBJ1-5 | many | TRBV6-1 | CASRGQLTDSNQPQHF | TGTGCCAGCAGGGGGCAGTTAACCGATAGCAATCAGCCCCAGCATTTT
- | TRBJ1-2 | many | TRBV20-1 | CSATHLQGFNYGYTF | TGCAGTGCTACCCACCTTCAGGGGTTTAACTATGGCTACACCTTC
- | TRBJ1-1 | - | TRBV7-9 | CASSSPLDGNTEAFF | TGTGCCAGCAGCTCCCCGTTAGATGGAAACACTGAAGCTTTCTTT
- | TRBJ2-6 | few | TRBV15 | CATSRVPYGTNSGANVLTF | TGTGCCACCAGCAGAGTTCCTTATGGGACAAACTCTGGGGCCAACGTCCTGACTTTC
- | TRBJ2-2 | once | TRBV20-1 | CSARAGAGNTGELFF | TGCAGTGCCAGAGCAGGGGCTGGAAACACCGGGGAGCTGTTTTTT
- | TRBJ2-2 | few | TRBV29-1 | CSVAGDTGELFF | TGCAGCGTTGCCGGGGACACCGGGGAGCTGTTTTTT
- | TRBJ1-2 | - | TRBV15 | CATSRKTGIDTNYGYTF | TGTGCCACCAGCAGAAAAACCGGGATCGACACTAACTATGGCTACACCTTC
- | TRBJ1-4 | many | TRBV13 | CASSLNVLGAANEKLFF | TGTGCCAGCAGCTTAAACGTGCTGGGGGCTGCTAATGAAAAACTGTTTTTT
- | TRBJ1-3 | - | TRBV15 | CATSMGTPGNTIYF | TGTGCCACCAGCATGGGGACACCTGGAAACACCATATATTTT
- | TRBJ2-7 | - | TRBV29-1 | CSGTTDSYEQYF | TGCAGCGGAACGACTGACTCCTACGAGCAGTACTTC
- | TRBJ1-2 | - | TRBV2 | CASSELGVYGYTF | TGTGCCAGCAGTGAACTAGGGGTCTATGGCTACACCTTC
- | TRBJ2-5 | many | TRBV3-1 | CASSQVLGGPAETQYF | TGTGCCAGCAGCCAAGTCCTTGGCGGGCCGGCGGAGACCCAGTACTTC
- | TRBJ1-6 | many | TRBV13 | CASIASSYNSPLHF | TGTGCCAGCATCGCGAGCTCCTATAATTCACCCCTCCACTTT
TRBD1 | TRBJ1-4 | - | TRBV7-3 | CASSPSTGSEKLFF | TGTGCCAGCAGCCCTTCGACAGGGAGTGAAAAACTGTTTTTT
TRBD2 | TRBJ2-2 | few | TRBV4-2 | CASNHRWAGVTGELFF | TGTGCCAGCAACCACCGATGGGCGGGAGTCACCGGGGAGCTGTTTTTT